This section outlines one T cell receptor (beta chain) sequence together with its context. Its antigen is still unknown. From germline, CDR1 is SGDLS and CDR2 YYNGEE. The germline V and J ends were trimmed by 3 bases and 2 bases, with 15 bases remaining between them. The CDR3 loop spans 15 amino acids. This sample is drawn from a study of shared clonotypes between healthy human individuals. The study, taken as a whole, reports: Memory subsets generally showed lower estimated richness than naive subsets.

Running of the assay took place at deep level. The protocol was immunoSEQ multiplex PCR, while the TCRdb copy is restricted to in-frame clones and leaves out a portion. The table shows millions of clones, with roughly 92% occurring only once. The sample was naive CD4+ T cells sorted from blood. Described subset: CD45RA+ positively selected. This chain links TRBV9 with TRBJ2-7; D might be TRBD2 (6 bases). The sequence was obtained from a man aged 18 to 29 in good health. The CDR3 spells CASSASTRGTYEQYF. The CDR3, as DNA: TGTGCCAGCAGCGCCTCGACTAGGGGAACCTACGAGCAGTACTTC.